This paragraph covers one T cell receptor beta chain sequence. The antigen is not known. TCRdb ran MiXCR on the reads and lists one entry per CDR3 protein. The sample lists 100,000 or so distinct CDR3 sequences, over 40% seen once, with about three quarters in the top ten. This record comes from a study of T cell repertoires in cytomegalovirus infection. Study overall: The authors used CMV epitopes that were HLA-C-restricted (recently identified) and HLA-B-restricted (well studied). Public TCR beta signatures were indicative of both CMV infection and a matching HLA type.

The CDR3 length is 13 residues. J lost 11 bases, V lost 1 base, and 2 bases had no gene match. Germline lookup yields CDR1 MNHEY and CDR2 SMNVEV (reference sequence). Findings of the study overall: CMV-specific HLA-C-restricted TCR beta clonotypes dominated the ex vivo response. The cumulative frequency of public TCR beta families distinguished individuals who carried CMV together with the relevant HLA.

The origin of this receptor is a human donor in good health (CMV status not recorded). Some clones in this sample may be carry-over from other donors' samples. The rearrangement links TRBV27 to TRBJ2-1; TRBD1 aligns across 10 bases. This specimen was CD8+ T cells from cultured PBMCs, taken from culture after CMV antigen stimulation. This CDR3 is CASSLLGQGQQFF. The CDR3 nucleotides are TGTGCCAGCAGTTTATTGGGACAGGGGCAGCAGTTCTTC.